These T cell receptor beta chains were read from a single sample in a study of cytomegalovirus exposure and HLA in healthy donors. Profiled with immunoSEQ multiplex PCR; TCRdb holds only in-frame clones, not every one. The sample includes roughly 110,000 clones, around three quarters of them seen just once. The specimen was PBMCs. All receptors derive from a male donor in good health and CMV-seronegative. Each CDR3 is given with its conserved first and last residue. D genes are given only for firm matches. Not every row has a clone size; where given, it reads once, few, many or a size class.

d_call j_call clone_size v_call cdr3_aa cdr3_nt
NA TRBJ2-7 NA TRBV27 CASSPRAAVSYEQYF TGTGCCAGCAGTCCGCGGGCGGCGGTATCCTACGAGCAGTACTTC
NA TRBJ1-2 NA TRBV5-1 CASSSGGGGYTF TGCGCCAGCAGCTCTGGAGGAGGAGGCTACACCTTC
NA TRBJ2-1 few TRBV14 CASSQLGVYNEQFF TGTGCCAGCAGCCAACTCGGGGTTTACAATGAGCAGTTCTTC
NA TRBJ1-3 NA TRBV27 CATVGQYSGNTIYF TGTGCCACCGTCGGACAGTATTCAGGAAACACCATATATTTT
NA TRBJ2-1 NA TRBV5-6 CASSFSHILGLRSYNEQFF TGTGCCAGCAGCTTCTCTCACATTTTGGGACTCCGCTCCTACAATGAGCAGTTCTTC
NA TRBJ2-3 NA TRBV28 CASSGGGRQSGDTQYF TGTGCCAGCAGTGGAGGTGGCCGACAATCAGGAGATACGCAGTATTTT
TRBD1 TRBJ2-7 NA TRBV28 CASSPGGSYEQYF TGTGCCAGCAGTCCAGGGGGCTCCTACGAGCAGTACTTC
TRBD1 TRBJ2-1 NA TRBV7-2 CASSSQGSSYNEQFF TGTGCCAGCAGTTCACAGGGGAGCTCCTACAATGAGCAGTTCTTC
TRBD1 TRBJ2-2 once TRBV5-1 CASSFTGVSTGELFF TGCGCCAGCAGCTTTACAGGGGTGAGCACCGGGGAGCTGTTTTTT
NA TRBJ2-3 NA TRBV5-4 CASSLAGPSTDTQYF TGTGCCAGCAGCTTGGCAGGGCCTAGCACAGATACGCAGTATTTT